This T cell receptor beta chain stems from a study of T cells in Graves' hyperthyroidism and ophthalmopathy. The CDR3 consists of 14 residues. The junction had 6 bases not matched to a gene; V was cut back by 4 bases and J by 4 bases. Germline-derived CDR1 and CDR2 are LGHDT and YNNKEL (reference sequence). What was amplified from RNA transcripts were TCR beta CDR3 regions. During a first-round RT-PCR of the TCR CDR3, the HTBI primer set was used. TCRdb reprocessed the multiplex PCR reads with MiXCR, giving one entry per CDR3 protein. The table lists tens of thousands of distinct CDR3 sequences, roughly 50% of them singletons. This clonotype has only one observation.

The source material was peripheral blood or thyroid tissue (not recorded which). The clonotype comes from a man aged 18 to 30 with Graves' hyperthyroidism. The rearrangement links TRBV3-1 to TRBJ2-7, with TRBD1 matching over 8 bases. DNA for the CDR3: TGTGCCAGCAGCCTGGCAGGGGGCGGGTACGAGCAGTACTTC. It specifies CASSLAGGGYEQYF.